This T cell receptor beta chain was captured in a study of blood T cell repertoires in COVID-19. TCRdb's copy holds only in-frame clones and misses some; the assay was immunoSEQ multiplex PCR. The data show about 200,000 clones, with 75% to 90% seen just once and under 8.5% held by the top ten. V lost 1 base and J 5 bases, leaving 14 bases between the germline ends. This CDR3 is built from 15 residues. The germline gives CDR1 SGHTA, CDR2 FQGNSA. Source material: peripheral blood. This TCR came from an elderly woman with COVID-19, enrolled during active disease. The V call is TRBV7-2, the J call TRBJ1-2; maybe TRBD1 (5 bases). The CDR3, as DNA: TGTGCCAGCAGCTTAGGAGCGGGGCCCGAATATGGCTACACCTTC. Encoded protein: CASSLGAGPEYGYTF.